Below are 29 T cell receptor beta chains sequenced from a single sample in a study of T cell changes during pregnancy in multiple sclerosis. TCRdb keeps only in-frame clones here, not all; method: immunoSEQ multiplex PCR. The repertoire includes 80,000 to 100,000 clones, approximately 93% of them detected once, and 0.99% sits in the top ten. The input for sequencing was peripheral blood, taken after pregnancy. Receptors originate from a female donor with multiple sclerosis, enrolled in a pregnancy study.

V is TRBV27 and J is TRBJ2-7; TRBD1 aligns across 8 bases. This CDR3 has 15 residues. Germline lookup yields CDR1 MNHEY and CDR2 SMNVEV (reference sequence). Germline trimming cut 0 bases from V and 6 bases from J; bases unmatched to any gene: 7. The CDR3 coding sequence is TGTGCCAGCAGTTTATCCGGGACAGGCCTCGCCGAGCAGTACTTC. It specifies CASSLSGTGLAEQYF.

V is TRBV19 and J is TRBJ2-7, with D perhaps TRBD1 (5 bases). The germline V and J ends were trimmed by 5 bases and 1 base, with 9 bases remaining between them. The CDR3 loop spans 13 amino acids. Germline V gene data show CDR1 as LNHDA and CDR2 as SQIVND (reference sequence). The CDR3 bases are TGTGCCAGTAGTCCGGCAGGGTCCTACGAGCAGTACTTC. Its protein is CASSPAGSYEQYF.

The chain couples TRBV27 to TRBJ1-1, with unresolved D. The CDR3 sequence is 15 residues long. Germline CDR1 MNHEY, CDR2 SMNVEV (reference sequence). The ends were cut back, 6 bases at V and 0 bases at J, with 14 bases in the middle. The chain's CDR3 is CASSPSPGMNTEAFF. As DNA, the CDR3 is TGTGCCAGCAGCCCCTCCCCCGGGATGAACACTGAAGCTTTCTTT.

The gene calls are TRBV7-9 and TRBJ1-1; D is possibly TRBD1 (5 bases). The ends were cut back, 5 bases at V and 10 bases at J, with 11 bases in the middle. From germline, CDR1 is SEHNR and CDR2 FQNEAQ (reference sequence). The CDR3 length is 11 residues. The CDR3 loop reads CASSGQWGAFF. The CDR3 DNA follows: TGTGCCAGCAGCGGACAATGGGGAGCTTTCTTT.

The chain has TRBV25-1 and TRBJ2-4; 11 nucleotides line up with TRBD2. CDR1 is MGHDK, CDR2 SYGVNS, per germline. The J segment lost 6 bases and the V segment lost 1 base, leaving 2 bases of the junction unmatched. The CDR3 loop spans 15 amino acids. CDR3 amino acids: CASSELAGGPNIQYF. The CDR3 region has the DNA TGTGCCAGCAGTGAATTAGCGGGAGGGCCAAACATTCAGTACTTC.

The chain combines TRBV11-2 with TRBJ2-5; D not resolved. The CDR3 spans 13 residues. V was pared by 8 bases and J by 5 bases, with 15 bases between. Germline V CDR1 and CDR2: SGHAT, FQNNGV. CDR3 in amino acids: CASQASSAETQYF. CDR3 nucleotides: TGTGCCAGCCAGGCTTCTTCTGCGGAGACCCAGTACTTC.

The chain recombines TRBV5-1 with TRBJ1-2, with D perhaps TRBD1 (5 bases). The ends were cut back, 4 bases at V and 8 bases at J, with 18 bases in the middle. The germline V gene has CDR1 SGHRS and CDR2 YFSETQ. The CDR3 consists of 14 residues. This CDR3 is CASSAGGGGDGYTF. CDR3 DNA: TGCGCCAGCAGCGCAGGAGGTGGGGGGGACGGCTACACCTTC.

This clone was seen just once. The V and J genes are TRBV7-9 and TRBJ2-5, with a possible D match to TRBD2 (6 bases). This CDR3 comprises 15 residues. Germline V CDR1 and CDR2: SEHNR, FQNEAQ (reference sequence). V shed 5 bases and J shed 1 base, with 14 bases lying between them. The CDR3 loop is CASSRVGSGQETQYF. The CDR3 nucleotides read TGTGCCAGCAGCAGAGTCGGTAGCGGCCAAGAGACCCAGTACTTC.

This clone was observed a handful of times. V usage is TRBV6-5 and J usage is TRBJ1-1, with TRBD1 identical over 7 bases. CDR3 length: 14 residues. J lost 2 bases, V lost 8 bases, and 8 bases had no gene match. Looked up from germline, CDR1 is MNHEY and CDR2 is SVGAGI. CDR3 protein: CASRYRGRNTEAFF. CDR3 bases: TGTGCCAGCCGATACAGGGGTCGCAACACTGAAGCTTTCTTT.

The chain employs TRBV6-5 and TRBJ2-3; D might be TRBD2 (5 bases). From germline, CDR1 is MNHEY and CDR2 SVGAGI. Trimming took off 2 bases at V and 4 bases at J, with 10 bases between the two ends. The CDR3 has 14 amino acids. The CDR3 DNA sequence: TGTGCCAGCAGTTACACCCACGGGGCAGATACGCAGTATTTT. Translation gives CASSYTHGADTQYF.

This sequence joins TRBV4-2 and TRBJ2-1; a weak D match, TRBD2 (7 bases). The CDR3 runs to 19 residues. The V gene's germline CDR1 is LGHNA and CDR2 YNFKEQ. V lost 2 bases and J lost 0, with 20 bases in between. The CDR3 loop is CASSQLTRGPESSYNEQFF. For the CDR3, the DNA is TGTGCCAGCAGCCAACTAACGCGGGGGCCGGAGAGCTCCTACAATGAGCAGTTCTTC.

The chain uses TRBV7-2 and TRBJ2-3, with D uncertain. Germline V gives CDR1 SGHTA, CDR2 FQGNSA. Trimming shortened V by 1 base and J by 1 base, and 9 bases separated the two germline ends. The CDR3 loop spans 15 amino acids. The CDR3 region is CASSLERAGTDTQYF. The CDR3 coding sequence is TGTGCCAGCAGCTTAGAACGCGCCGGCACAGATACGCAGTATTTT.

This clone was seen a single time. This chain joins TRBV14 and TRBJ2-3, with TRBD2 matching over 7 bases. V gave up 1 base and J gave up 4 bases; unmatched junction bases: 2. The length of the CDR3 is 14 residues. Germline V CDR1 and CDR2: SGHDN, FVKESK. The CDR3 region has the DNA TGTGCCAGCAGCCAAGCTAGCGGAGCAGATACGCAGTATTTT. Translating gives CASSQASGADTQYF.

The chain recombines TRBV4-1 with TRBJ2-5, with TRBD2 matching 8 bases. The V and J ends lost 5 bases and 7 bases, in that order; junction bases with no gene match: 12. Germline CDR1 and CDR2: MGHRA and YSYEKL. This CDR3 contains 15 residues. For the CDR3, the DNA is TGCGCCAGCAGCGCCGGGGGGGGAGGGCCCCGGACCCAGTACTTC. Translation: CASSAGGGGPRTQYF.

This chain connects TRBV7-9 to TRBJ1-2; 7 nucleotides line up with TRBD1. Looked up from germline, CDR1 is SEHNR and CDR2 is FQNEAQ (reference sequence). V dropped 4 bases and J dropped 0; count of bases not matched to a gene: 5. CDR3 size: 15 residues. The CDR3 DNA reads TGTGCCAGCAGCTCACCGGGACAGCCTAACTATGGCTACACCTTC. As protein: CASSSPGQPNYGYTF.

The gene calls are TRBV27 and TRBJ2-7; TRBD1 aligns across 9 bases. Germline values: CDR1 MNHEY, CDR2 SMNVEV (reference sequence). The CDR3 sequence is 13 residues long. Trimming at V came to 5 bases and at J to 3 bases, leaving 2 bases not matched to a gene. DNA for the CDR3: TGTGCCAGCAGTCGGACAGGGGACTACGAGCAGTACTTC. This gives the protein CASSRTGDYEQYF.

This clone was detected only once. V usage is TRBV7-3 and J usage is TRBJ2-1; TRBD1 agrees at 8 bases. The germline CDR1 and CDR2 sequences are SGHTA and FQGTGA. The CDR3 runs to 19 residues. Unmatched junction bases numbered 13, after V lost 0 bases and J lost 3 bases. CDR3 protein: CASSLTFLRTGLDYNEQFF. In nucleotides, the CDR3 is TGTGCCAGCAGCTTAACGTTTCTTCGGACAGGGCTGGACTACAATGAGCAGTTCTTC.

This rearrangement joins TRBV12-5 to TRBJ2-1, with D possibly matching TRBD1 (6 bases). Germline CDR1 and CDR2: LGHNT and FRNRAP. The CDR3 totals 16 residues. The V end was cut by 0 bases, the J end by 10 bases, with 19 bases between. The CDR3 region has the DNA TGTGCTAGTGGTTTGGTACTGGATAACAGGGTTTTCGAGCAGTTCTTC. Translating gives CASGLVLDNRVFEQFF. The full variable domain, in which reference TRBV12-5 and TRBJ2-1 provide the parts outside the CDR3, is DARVTQTPRHKVTEMGQEVTMRCQPILGHNTVFWYRQTMMQGLELLAYFRNRAPLDDSGMPKDRFSAEMPDATLATLKIQPSEPRDSAVYFCASGLVLDNRVFEQFFGPGTRLTVL.

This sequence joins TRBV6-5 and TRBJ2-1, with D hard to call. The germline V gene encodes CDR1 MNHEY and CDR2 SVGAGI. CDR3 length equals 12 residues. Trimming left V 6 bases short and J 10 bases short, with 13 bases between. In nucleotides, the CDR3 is TGTGCCAGCAGCCGTCTCGGGTCCGAGCAGTTCTTC. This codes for CASSRLGSEQFF.

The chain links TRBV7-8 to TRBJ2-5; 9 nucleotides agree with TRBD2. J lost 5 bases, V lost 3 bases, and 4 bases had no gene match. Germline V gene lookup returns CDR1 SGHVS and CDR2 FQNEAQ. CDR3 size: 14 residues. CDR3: CASSFLAGSETQYF. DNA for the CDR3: TGTGCCAGCAGCTTCCTAGCGGGAAGCGAGACCCAGTACTTC.

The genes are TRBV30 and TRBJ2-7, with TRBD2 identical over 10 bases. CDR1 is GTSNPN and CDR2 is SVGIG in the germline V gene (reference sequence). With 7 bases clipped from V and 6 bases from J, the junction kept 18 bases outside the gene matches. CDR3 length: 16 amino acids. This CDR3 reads CASSVGSGRFSSEQYF. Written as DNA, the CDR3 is TGTGCCTCCTCCGTGGGTAGCGGGAGGTTCAGTTCCGAGCAGTACTTC.

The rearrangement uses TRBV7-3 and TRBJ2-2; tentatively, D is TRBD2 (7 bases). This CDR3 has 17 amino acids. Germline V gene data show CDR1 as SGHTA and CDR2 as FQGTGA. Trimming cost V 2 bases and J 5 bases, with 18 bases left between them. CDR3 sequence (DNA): TGTGCCAGCAGCTTACTAGGCGGGGGCTGGGGGACCGGGGAGCTGTTTTTT. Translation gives CASSLLGGGWGTGELFF. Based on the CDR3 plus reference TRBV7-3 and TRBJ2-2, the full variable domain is GAGVSQTPSNKVTEKGKYVELRCDPISGHTALYWYRQSLGQGPEFLIYFQGTGAADDSGLPNDRFFAVRPEGSVSTLKIQRTERGDSAVYLCASSLLGGGWGTGELFFGEGSRLTVL.

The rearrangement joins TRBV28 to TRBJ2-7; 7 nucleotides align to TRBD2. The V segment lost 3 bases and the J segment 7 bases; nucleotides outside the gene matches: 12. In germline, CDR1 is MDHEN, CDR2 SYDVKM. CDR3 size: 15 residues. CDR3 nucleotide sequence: TGTGCCAGCAGTTTGGTGGGAGGGCCTCCAGATGAGCAGTACTTC. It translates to CASSLVGGPPDEQYF.

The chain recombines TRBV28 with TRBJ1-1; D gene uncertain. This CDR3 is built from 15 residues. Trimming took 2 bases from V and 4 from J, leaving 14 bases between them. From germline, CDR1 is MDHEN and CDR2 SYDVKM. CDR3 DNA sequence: TGTGCCAGCAGTTTAGAGGCGGTAGGCGGCACTGAAGCTTTCTTT. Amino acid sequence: CASSLEAVGGTEAFF.

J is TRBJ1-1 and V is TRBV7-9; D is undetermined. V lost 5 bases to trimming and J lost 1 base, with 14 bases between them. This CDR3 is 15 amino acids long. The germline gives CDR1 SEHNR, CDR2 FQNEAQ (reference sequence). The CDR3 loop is CASSPHGGQNTEAFF. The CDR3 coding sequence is TGTGCCAGCAGCCCCCATGGTGGGCAGAACACTGAAGCTTTCTTT. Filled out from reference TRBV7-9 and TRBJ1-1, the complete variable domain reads DTGVSQNPRHKITKRGQNVTFRCDPISEHNRLYWYRQTLGQGPEFLTYFQNEAQLEKSRLLSDRFSAERPKGSFSTLEIQRTEQGDSAMYLCASSPHGGQNTEAFFGQGTRLTVV.

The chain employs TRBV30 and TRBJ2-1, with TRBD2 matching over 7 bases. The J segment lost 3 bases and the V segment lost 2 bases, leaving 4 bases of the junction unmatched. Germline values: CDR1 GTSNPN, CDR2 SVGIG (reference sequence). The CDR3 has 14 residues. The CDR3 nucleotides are TGTGCCTGGAGTTGGCTAGCGGACTACAATGAGCAGTTCTTC. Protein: CAWSWLADYNEQFF.

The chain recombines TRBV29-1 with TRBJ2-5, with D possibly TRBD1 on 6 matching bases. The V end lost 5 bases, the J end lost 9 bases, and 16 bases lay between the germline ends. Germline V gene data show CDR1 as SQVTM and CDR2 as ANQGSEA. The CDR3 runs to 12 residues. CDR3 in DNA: TGCAGCGTTTATAAGCCCGCAGGGGCCCAGTACTTC. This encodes CSVYKPAGAQYF.

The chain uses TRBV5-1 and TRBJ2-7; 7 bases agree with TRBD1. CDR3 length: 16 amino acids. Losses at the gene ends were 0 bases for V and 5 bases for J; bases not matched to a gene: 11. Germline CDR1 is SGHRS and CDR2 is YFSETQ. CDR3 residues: CASSLDRWDSPNEQYF. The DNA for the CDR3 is TGCGCCAGCAGCTTGGATCGGTGGGACAGCCCCAACGAGCAGTACTTC. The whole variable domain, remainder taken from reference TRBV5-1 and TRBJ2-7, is KAGVTQTPRYLIKTRGQQVTLSCSPISGHRSVSWYQQTPGQGLQFLFEYFSETQRNKGNFPGRFSGRQFSNSRSEMNVSTLELGDSALYLCASSLDRWDSPNEQYFGPGTRLTVT.

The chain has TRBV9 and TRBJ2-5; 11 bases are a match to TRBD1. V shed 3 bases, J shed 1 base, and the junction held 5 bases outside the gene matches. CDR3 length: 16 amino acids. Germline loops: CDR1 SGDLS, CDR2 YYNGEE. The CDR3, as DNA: TGTGCCAGCAGCGCGACCGGGACAGGGGGCCAAGAGACCCAGTACTTC. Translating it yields CASSATGTGGQETQYF.